Shown below are 25 T cell receptor beta chains from a single sample sequenced in a study of cytomegalovirus exposure and HLA in healthy donors. PCR primers comprised 60 Vbeta and 13 Jbeta primers. Using immunoSEQ multiplex PCR, the repertoire was profiled, and TCRdb retains in-frame clones only, with some absent. The sample records around 130,000 clones, 85% to 90% being singletons. The sample was PBMCs. These receptors were collected from a woman in her 30s in good health and CMV-seropositive.

The rearrangement links TRBV18 to TRBJ2-7, with TRBD1 matching 10 bases. Germline V lookup: CDR1 KGHSH, CDR2 LQKENI. Losses at the gene ends were 9 bases for V and 3 bases for J; bases not matched to a gene: 5. This CDR3 has 13 residues. CDR3 loop: CASLGQGNYEQYF. The CDR3 region has the DNA TGTGCCAGTTTGGGACAGGGGAACTACGAGCAGTACTTC.

About this clone itself: An end of the junction does not agree with germline; a read error may underlie this. V usage is TRBV7-7 and J usage is TRBJ2-1; possibly TRBD2 for D (7 bases). Looked up from germline, CDR1 is SSHAT and CDR2 is FNYEAQ (reference sequence). The CDR3 sequence is 14 residues long. This CDR3 is CASSLAGWGGEQFF. CDR3 DNA sequence: TGTGCTAGCAGCTTAGCGGGCTGGGGGGGCGAGCAGTTCTTC.

The chain links TRBV30 to TRBJ1-2; D gene unclear. The V end was cut by 1 base, the J end by 3 bases, with 18 bases between. This CDR3 has 16 amino acids. The germline V gene encodes CDR1 GTSNPN and CDR2 SVGIG (reference sequence). CDR3 region: CAWSGRLGVVDYGYTF. CDR3 nucleotide sequence: TGTGCCTGGAGTGGAAGGCTGGGAGTGGTAGACTATGGCTACACCTTC.

This clone was seen more than once but under ten times. A junction end diverges from the germline sequence, so it may reflect a read error. V is TRBV7-9 and J is TRBJ1-2; tentative D call: TRBD1 (5 bases). Germline loops: CDR1 SEHNR, CDR2 FQNEAQ (reference sequence). CDR3 size: 12 residues. CDR3: CSSSLEGYGYTF. CDR3 nucleotide sequence: TGTTCCAGCAGCTTAGAGGGGTATGGCTACACCTTC.

J is TRBJ1-6 and V is TRBV5-1; D perhaps matches TRBD1 (5 bases). The ends were cut back, 0 bases at V and 9 bases at J, with 10 bases in the middle. The germline V gene encodes CDR1 SGHRS and CDR2 YFSETQ. This CDR3 contains 14 residues. CDR3 in amino acids: CASSLGQGGSPLHF. In nucleotides, the CDR3 is TGCGCCAGCAGCTTGGGGCAGGGCGGTTCACCCCTCCACTTT.

The chain uses TRBV5-1 and TRBJ1-2, with D possibly being TRBD1 (5 bases). Trimming removed 0 bases from V and 0 bases from J, with 9 bases in between. CDR1 is SGHRS, CDR2 YFSETQ, per germline. The CDR3 contains 15 residues. The CDR3 DNA reads TGCGCCAGCAGCTTGGGGGGGGTTGCTAACTATGGCTACACCTTC. The encoded protein is CASSLGGVANYGYTF.

This clone was seen just once. V is TRBV5-4 and J is TRBJ1-1; 10 nucleotides line up with TRBD1. This CDR3 is 14 amino acids long. V dropped 5 bases and J dropped 1; count of bases not matched to a gene: 2. The germline CDR1 and CDR2 sequences are SGHNT and YYREEE (reference sequence). CDR3: CASRWDRGNTEAFF. CDR3 in DNA: TGTGCCAGCAGGTGGGACAGGGGGAACACTGAAGCTTTCTTT.

The sample holds a few counts of this clone. A much more abundant neighbour one base away suggests this may be a read error. Other DNA sequences in this specimen translate into the identical CDR3. This chain connects TRBV4-1 to TRBJ2-1, with 7 bases fitting TRBD1. Germline V CDR1 and CDR2: MGHRA, YSYEKL. This CDR3 contains 15 residues. Trimming cost V 0 bases and J 7 bases; bases outside gene matches: 6. CDR3 protein: CASSQDRDSVNEQFF. The DNA of the CDR3 is TGCGCCAGCAGCCAAGATCGGGACAGTGTGAATGAGCAGTTCTTC.

The CDR3 reads CASSPQQGTEAFF. Written as DNA, the CDR3 is TGTGCCAGCAGCCCTCAACAGGGAACTGAAGCTTTCTTT. The chain uses TRBV7-3 and TRBJ1-1, with D perhaps TRBD1 (6 bases). The CDR3 covers 13 residues. Looked up from germline, CDR1 is SGHTA and CDR2 is FQGTGA. With 5 bases removed from V and 5 bases from J, the gap between germline ends came to 12 bases. Full variable domain (missing parts from reference TRBV7-3 and TRBJ1-1): GAGVSQTPSNKVTEKGKYVELRCDPISGHTALYWYRQSLGQGPEFLIYFQGTGAADDSGLPNDRFFAVRPEGSVSTLKIQRTERGDSAVYLCASSPQQGTEAFFGQGTRLTVV.

The chain links TRBV2 to TRBJ2-7; 12 positions agree with TRBD2. Germline lookup yields CDR1 SNHLY and CDR2 FYNNEI. This CDR3 spans 14 amino acids. The trim removed 8 bases at V and 7 bases at J, leaving 9 bases unmatched. The CDR3 spells CASHRLAGVSEQYF. CDR3 bases: TGTGCCAGCCATCGACTAGCGGGAGTAAGTGAGCAGTACTTC.

This chain uses TRBV10-3 with TRBJ1-5; D gene uncertain. Germline CDR1 is ENHRY and CDR2 is SYGVKD. The CDR3 is made up of 16 amino acids. V lost 0 bases and J 7 bases, leaving 16 bases between the germline ends. CDR3 bases: TGTGCCATCAGTGAGTCTTCGCCGCAGGAGGGACAGCCCCAGCATTTT. It translates to CAISESSPQEGQPQHF.

This rearrangement joins TRBV10-2 to TRBJ2-3; weak D call: TRBD2 (6 bases). Germline V gene data show CDR1 as WSHSY and CDR2 as SAAADI. Trimming took off 4 bases at V and 4 bases at J, with 18 bases between the two ends. The CDR3 has 16 amino acids. CDR3 nucleotides: TGCGCCAGCAGTGTTATCAAGTGGAGGGTACCAGATACGCAGTATTTT. Translated: CASSVIKWRVPDTQYF.

The count of this clone is one. The V call is TRBV28, the J call TRBJ2-1; 8 bases line up with TRBD1. Germline V gene data show CDR1 as MDHEN and CDR2 as SYDVKM. CDR3 length: 16 amino acids. The J segment lost 1 base and the V segment lost 4 bases, leaving 6 bases of the junction unmatched. The CDR3 nucleotides read TGTGCCAGCAGTTCCCCCACAGGGGGGTCCTACAATGAGCAGTTCTTC. Its protein product is CASSSPTGGSYNEQFF.

V usage is TRBV6-1 and J usage is TRBJ2-6, with 7 bases lining up with TRBD2. V was pared by 3 bases and J by 0 bases, with 5 bases of the junction left unmatched. Germline assignment: CDR1 MNHNS and CDR2 SASEGT. The CDR3 spans 17 residues. CDR3 in amino acids: CASSEGSGLSGANVLTF. CDR3 bases: TGTGCCAGCAGTGAGGGTAGCGGGCTCTCTGGGGCCAACGTCCTGACTTTC.

The gene calls are TRBV2 and TRBJ2-1, with TRBD2 matching over 8 bases. CDR3 length: 11 amino acids. Germline CDR1 is SNHLY and CDR2 is FYNNEI. Germline trimming cut 5 bases from V and 15 bases from J; bases unmatched to any gene: 6. The DNA for the CDR3 is TGTGCCAGCAGTCCCGGGACTAGACCGTTCTTC. It codes for CASSPGTRPFF. Looking up the rest from reference TRBV2 and TRBJ2-1 gives the full variable domain: EPEVTQTPSHQVTQMGQEVILRCVPISNHLYFYWYRQILGQKVEFLVSFYNNEISEKSEIFDDQFSVERPDGSNFTLKIRSTKLEDSAMYFCASSPGTRPFFGPGTRLTVL.

The V call is TRBV5-6, the J call TRBJ2-1; perhaps TRBD1 as D (6 bases). Germline values: CDR1 SGHDT, CDR2 YYEEEE. The V end lost 2 bases, the J end lost 1 base, and 7 bases lay between the germline ends. The CDR3 consists of 14 residues. The CDR3 region has the DNA TGTGCCAGCAGCTTCAGGGGATCCTACAATGAGCAGTTCTTC. As protein: CASSFRGSYNEQFF.

V usage is TRBV28 and J usage is TRBJ2-1; the match to TRBD2 covers 9 bases. The CDR3 has 13 amino acids. Germline lookup yields CDR1 MDHEN and CDR2 SYDVKM. Trimming cost V 11 bases and J 2 bases; bases outside gene matches: 4. CDR3 sequence (DNA): TGTGCCGCGGGAGGGTTAGCCTACAATGAGCAGTTCTTC. Its protein is CAAGGLAYNEQFF.

The chain has TRBV5-1 and TRBJ2-2; D perhaps matches TRBD2 (5 bases). V shed 0 bases and J shed 0 bases, with 9 bases lying between them. This CDR3 has 16 residues. Germline V gene lookup returns CDR1 SGHRS and CDR2 YFSETQ. Here the CDR3 reads CASSLERFSNTGELFF. As DNA, the CDR3 is TGCGCCAGCAGCTTGGAGCGGTTCTCGAACACCGGGGAGCTGTTTTTT. The whole variable domain, remainder taken from reference TRBV5-1 and TRBJ2-2, is KAGVTQTPRYLIKTRGQQVTLSCSPISGHRSVSWYQQTPGQGLQFLFEYFSETQRNKGNFPGRFSGRQFSNSRSEMNVSTLELGDSALYLCASSLERFSNTGELFFGEGSRLTVL.

The rearrangement links TRBV7-9 to TRBJ2-5; D gene ambiguous. Gene TRBJ2-7 matches the end of the DNA better, so the J call may be wrong. Germline loops: CDR1 SEHNR, CDR2 FQNEAQ (reference sequence). The CDR3 loop spans 11 amino acids. CDR3: CASSRSYEQYF. The CDR3, as DNA: TGTGCCAGCAGCCGGTCCTACGAGCAGTACTTC.

A remark on this clone: The same CDR3 is also encoded by other DNA sequences in this sample. J is TRBJ2-5 and V is TRBV30, with no clear D. V was pared by 1 base and J by 1 base, with 7 bases between. The CDR3 contains 13 residues. Germline lookup yields CDR1 GTSNPN and CDR2 SVGIG (reference sequence). This CDR3 is CAWSGVSQETQYF. Written as DNA, the CDR3 is TGTGCCTGGAGTGGAGTATCCCAAGAGACCCAGTACTTC.

The chain joins TRBV28 to TRBJ2-3, with D maybe TRBD1 (7 bases). V dropped 3 bases and J dropped 3 bases, with 13 bases sitting between them. CDR1 is MDHEN, CDR2 SYDVKM, per germline. The CDR3 has 15 amino acids. CDR3 region: CASSFRGDGTDTQYF. The CDR3 DNA follows: TGTGCCAGCAGTTTCAGGGGGGATGGAACAGATACGCAGTATTTT. The full variable domain, in which reference TRBV28 and TRBJ2-3 provide the parts outside the CDR3, is DVKVTQSSRYLVKRTGEKVFLECVQDMDHENMFWYRQDPGLGLRLIYFSYDVKMKEKGDIPEGYSVSREKKERFSLILESASTNQTSMYLCASSFRGDGTDTQYFGPGTRLTVL.

The rearrangement links TRBV6-5 to TRBJ1-1; TRBD1 is a possible D gene (5 bases). The V gene lost 7 bases and the J gene lost 6 bases, with 9 bases spanning the gap. Germline CDR1 is MNHEY and CDR2 is SVGAGI. The CDR3 has 11 amino acids. Written as DNA, the CDR3 is TGTGCCAGCACCGGGGGAGCTGAAGCTTTCTTT. It yields the protein CASTGGAEAFF.

This clone was seen only a few times. The chain is built from TRBV2 and TRBJ1-2, with unresolved D. Germline-derived CDR1 and CDR2 are SNHLY and FYNNEI. V was cut by 6 bases and J by 5 bases, with 13 bases left in between. This CDR3 contains 13 residues. CDR3 in DNA: TGTGCCAGCAGGCCGGGAGCATCATATGGCTACACCTTC. Translated, it gives CASRPGASYGYTF.

CDR3 DNA sequence: TGTGCCTGCACGGCAGACGGACAGCCAAATCAGCCCCAGCATTTT. It yields the protein CACTADGQPNQPQHF. The rearrangement joins TRBV30 to TRBJ1-5, with a possible D match to TRBD1 (6 bases). Trimming removed 6 bases at V and 4 bases at J, with 19 bases between. The germline CDR1 and CDR2 sequences are GTSNPN and SVGIG (reference sequence). This CDR3 is built from 15 residues.

This rearrangement joins TRBV19 to TRBJ1-5; 8 positions match TRBD1. In germline, CDR1 is LNHDA, CDR2 SQIVND (reference sequence). The CDR3 covers 15 residues. V lost 7 bases and J lost 7; bases outside the gene matches: 12. CDR3 sequence (DNA): TGTGCCAGTACTGTATGGGCAGGGGGCATCCAGCCCCAGCATTTT. This codes for CASTVWAGGIQPQHF.